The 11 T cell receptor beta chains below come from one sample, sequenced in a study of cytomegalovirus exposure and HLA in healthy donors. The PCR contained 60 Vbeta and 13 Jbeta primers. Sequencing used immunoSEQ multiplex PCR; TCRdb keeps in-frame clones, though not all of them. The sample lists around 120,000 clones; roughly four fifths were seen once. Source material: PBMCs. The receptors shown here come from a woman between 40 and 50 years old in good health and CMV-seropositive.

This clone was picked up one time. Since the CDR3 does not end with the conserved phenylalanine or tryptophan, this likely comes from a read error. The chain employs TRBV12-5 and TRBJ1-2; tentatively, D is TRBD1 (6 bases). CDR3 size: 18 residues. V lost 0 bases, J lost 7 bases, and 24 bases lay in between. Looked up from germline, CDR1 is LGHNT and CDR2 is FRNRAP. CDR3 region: CASGLVHLGALTTSGYTV. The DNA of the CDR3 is TGTGCTAGTGGTTTGGTACATTTGGGGGCCCTAACGACCAGTGGCTACACCGTC.

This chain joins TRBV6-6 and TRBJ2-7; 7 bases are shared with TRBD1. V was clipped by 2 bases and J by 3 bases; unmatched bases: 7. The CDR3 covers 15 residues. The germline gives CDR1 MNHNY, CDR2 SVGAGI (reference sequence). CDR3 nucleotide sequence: TGTGCCAGCAGTTACGTCGGGACAGTACTCTACGAGCAGTACTTC. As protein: CASSYVGTVLYEQYF.

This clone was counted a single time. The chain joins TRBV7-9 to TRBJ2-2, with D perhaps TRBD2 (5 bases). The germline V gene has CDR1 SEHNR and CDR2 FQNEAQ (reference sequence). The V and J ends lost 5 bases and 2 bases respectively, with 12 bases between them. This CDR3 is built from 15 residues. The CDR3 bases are TGTGCCAGCAGCCTGCGGACGGGAAACACCGGGGAGCTGTTTTTT. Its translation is CASSLRTGNTGELFF.

The CDR3 here is CASSLVGQGFGETQYF. In DNA, the CDR3 is TGTGCCAGCAGCTTGGTGGGACAGGGGTTTGGGGAGACCCAGTACTTC. The rearrangement joins TRBV5-6 to TRBJ2-5; TRBD1 matches at 10 bases. V lost 0 bases to trimming and J lost 5 bases; unmatched junction nucleotides: 7. This CDR3 spans 16 amino acids. Germline CDR1 SGHDT, CDR2 YYEEEE.

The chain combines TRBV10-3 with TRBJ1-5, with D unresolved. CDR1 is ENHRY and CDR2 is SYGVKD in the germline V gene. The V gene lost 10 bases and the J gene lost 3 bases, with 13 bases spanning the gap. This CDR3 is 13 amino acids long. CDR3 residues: CASTREVNQPQHF. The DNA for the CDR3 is TGTGCCAGTACCCGCGAGGTCAATCAGCCCCAGCATTTT.

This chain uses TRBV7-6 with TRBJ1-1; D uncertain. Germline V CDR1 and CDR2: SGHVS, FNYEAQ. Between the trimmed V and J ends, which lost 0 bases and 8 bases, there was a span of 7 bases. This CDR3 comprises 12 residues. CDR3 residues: CASSLAESEAFF. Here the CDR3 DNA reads TGTGCCAGCAGCTTAGCAGAGTCGGAAGCTTTCTTT.

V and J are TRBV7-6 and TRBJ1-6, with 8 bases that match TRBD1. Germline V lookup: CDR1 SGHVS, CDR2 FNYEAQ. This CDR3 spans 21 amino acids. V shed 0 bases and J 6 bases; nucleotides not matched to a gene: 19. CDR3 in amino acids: CASSLAWGRDRRERSNSPLHF. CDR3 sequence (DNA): TGTGCCAGCAGCTTAGCGTGGGGACGGGACAGGAGGGAAAGGTCTAATTCACCCCTCCACTTT.

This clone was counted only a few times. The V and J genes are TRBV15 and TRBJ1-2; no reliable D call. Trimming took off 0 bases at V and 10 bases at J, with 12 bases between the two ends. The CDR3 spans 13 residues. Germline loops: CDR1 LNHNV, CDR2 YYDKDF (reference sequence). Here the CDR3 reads CATSRDERFVYTF. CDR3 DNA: TGTGCCACCAGCAGAGATGAGAGGTTCGTCTACACCTTC.

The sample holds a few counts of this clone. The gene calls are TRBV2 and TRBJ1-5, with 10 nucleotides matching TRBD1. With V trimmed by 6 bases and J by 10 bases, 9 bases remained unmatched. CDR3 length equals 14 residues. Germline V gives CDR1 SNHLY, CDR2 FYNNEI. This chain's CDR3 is CASRLPGQGFPQHF. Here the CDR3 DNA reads TGTGCCAGCAGGTTACCGGGACAGGGGTTTCCCCAGCATTTT. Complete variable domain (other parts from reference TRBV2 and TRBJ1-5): EPEVTQTPSHQVTQMGQEVILRCVPISNHLYFYWYRQILGQKVEFLVSFYNNEISEKSEIFDDQFSVERPDGSNFTLKIRSTKLEDSAMYFCASRLPGQGFPQHFGDGTRLSIL.

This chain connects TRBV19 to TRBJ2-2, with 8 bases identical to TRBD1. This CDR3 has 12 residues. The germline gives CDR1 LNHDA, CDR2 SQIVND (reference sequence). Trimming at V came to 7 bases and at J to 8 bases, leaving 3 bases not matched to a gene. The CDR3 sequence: CASTNRGGELFF. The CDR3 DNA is TGTGCCAGTACGAACAGGGGGGGGGAGCTGTTTTTT.

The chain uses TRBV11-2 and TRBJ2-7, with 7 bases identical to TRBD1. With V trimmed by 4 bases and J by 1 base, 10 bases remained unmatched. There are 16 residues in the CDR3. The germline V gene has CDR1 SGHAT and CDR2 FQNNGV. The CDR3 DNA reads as TGTGCCAGCAGCTCCGGGTGGGGACAGTCATCCTACGAGCAGTACTTC. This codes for CASSSGWGQSSYEQYF.